This is a list of T cell receptor beta chains from one sample in a study of beta chain features in type 1 diabetes. This table comes from immunoSEQ multiplex PCR, and its TCRdb copy is limited to in-frame clones, with some not included. The sample lists 640,000 or so clones, more than 12% occurring once. The sequenced material came from naive CD4+ T cells from blood. Receptors were obtained from a young man with type 1 diabetes. CDR3s include the opening cysteine and the closing phenylalanine or tryptophan. Each record gives: clone size, V gene, J gene, D gene, CDR3 DNA, CDR3 protein. The D gene is left open where the match is weak. Where a row states a size, it is once, few, many or the class of an expanded clone; other rows omit it.

size: NA
V: TRBV9
J: TRBJ2-2
D: TRBD1
DNA: TGTGCCAGCAGCGGCGGACAGGGGTGGACCGGGGAGCTGTTTTTT
CDR3: CASSGGQGWTGELFF

size: few
V: TRBV4-2
J: TRBJ1-6
D: NA
DNA: TGTGCCAGCAGCATACGGACACCGCATAATTCACCCCTCCACTTT
CDR3: CASSIRTPHNSPLHF

size: NA
V: TRBV30
J: TRBJ2-1
D: TRBD2
DNA: TGTGCCTGGGAGCGGGGGGGCTCCTACAATGAGCAGTTCTTC
CDR3: CAWERGGSYNEQFF

size: few
V: TRBV29-1
J: TRBJ1-1
D: TRBD1
DNA: TGCAGCGTTGCACAGGGGGGAGACACTGAAGCTTTCTTT
CDR3: CSVAQGGDTEAFF

size: NA
V: TRBV7-9
J: TRBJ2-3
D: NA
DNA: TGTGCCAGCAGCCCGACCAGGGGGGCGGATACGCAGTATTTT
CDR3: CASSPTRGADTQYF

size: NA
V: TRBV7-2
J: TRBJ1-1
D: NA
DNA: TGTGCCAGCAGCTTAGGGTCCAGGGAGTACGCTGAAGCTTTCTTT
CDR3: CASSLGSREYAEAFF

size: NA
V: TRBV20-1
J: TRBJ2-1
D: NA
DNA: TGCAGTGCTGGGTACAATGAGCAGTTCTTC
CDR3: CSAGYNEQFF

size: NA
V: TRBV18
J: TRBJ1-2
D: NA
DNA: TGTGCCAGCTCACCACCAGCAGGGCTTAACTATGGCTACACCTTC
CDR3: CASSPPAGLNYGYTF

size: NA
V: TRBV30
J: TRBJ2-5
D: NA
DNA: TGTGCCTGGAGTGCACAGTCCGTAGAGACCCAGTACTTC
CDR3: CAWSAQSVETQYF

size: NA
V: TRBV28
J: TRBJ1-2
D: NA
DNA: TGTGCCAGCAGTTTAAGAGATTATGGCTACACCTTC
CDR3: CASSLRDYGYTF

size: NA
V: TRBV30
J: TRBJ1-2
D: NA
DNA: TGTGCCTGGATGAGGAGGGGCCCTAACTATGGCTACACCTTC
CDR3: CAWMRRGPNYGYTF

size: NA
V: TRBV28
J: TRBJ2-7
D: TRBD1
DNA: TGTGCCAGTCACAGGGGATCCTACGAGCAGTACTTC
CDR3: CASHRGSYEQYF

size: few
V: TRBV30
J: TRBJ2-1
D: NA
DNA: TGTGCCTGGGGAATCGGGCGAAGGGGGAATGAGCAGTTCTTC
CDR3: CAWGIGRRGNEQFF

size: few
V: TRBV7-2
J: TRBJ2-7
D: NA
DNA: TGTGCCAGCAGCTTAGAAGAGAGTACCTACGAGCAGTACTTC
CDR3: CASSLEESTYEQYF

size: NA
V: TRBV7-3
J: TRBJ1-2
D: NA
DNA: TGTGCCAGCAGCTCTCGTACAGGGTCTGGCTACACCTTC
CDR3: CASSSRTGSGYTF

size: NA
V: TRBV7-9
J: TRBJ2-5
D: NA
DNA: TGTGCCAGCAGCTTATCGCAGGCTCAATCGGAGACCCAGTACTTC
CDR3: CASSLSQAQSETQYF

size: NA
V: TRBV5-1
J: TRBJ1-3
D: NA
DNA: TGCGCCAGCAGCAGTGCCTCGTCTGGAAACACCATATATTTT
CDR3: CASSSASSGNTIYF

size: NA
V: TRBV5-1
J: TRBJ2-3
D: TRBD2
DNA: TGCGCCAGCAGCATGAATCGGGGACTAGCTACAGATACGCAGTATTTT
CDR3: CASSMNRGLATDTQYF

size: few
V: TRBV29-1
J: TRBJ2-4
D: NA
DNA: TGCAGCGTTGAAGAACCGGGACCGTCTGACATTCAGTACTTC
CDR3: CSVEEPGPSDIQYF

size: NA
V: TRBV7-2
J: TRBJ2-5
D: NA
DNA: TGTGCCAGCAGCCCACGGGAGACCCAGTACTTC
CDR3: CASSPRETQYF

size: NA
V: TRBV25-1
J: TRBJ2-6
D: NA
DNA: TGTGCCAGCAGTACCTTCGGCGCTGGGGCCAACGTCCTGACTTTC
CDR3: CASSTFGAGANVLTF

size: NA
V: TRBV6-6
J: TRBJ2-1
D: TRBD2
DNA: TGTGCCAGCACCCGACTAGCGGGTATGAATGAGCAGTTCTTC
CDR3: CASTRLAGMNEQFF

size: few
V: TRBV28
J: TRBJ2-7
D: TRBD2
DNA: TGTGCCAGCAGTTTATCGGCTAGCGGACATCAGCTTTACGAGCAGTACTTC
CDR3: CASSLSASGHQLYEQYF

size: few
V: TRBV29-1
J: TRBJ1-1
D: NA
DNA: TGCAGCGTTGGTAAGGGAGGGTGGACTGAAGCTTTCTTT
CDR3: CSVGKGGWTEAFF

size: NA
V: TRBV6-5
J: TRBJ1-5
D: NA
DNA: TGTGCCAGCGGAGGCAGCGTCCAGCGGCCCCAGCATTTT
CDR3: CASGGSVQRPQHF

size: few
V: TRBV9
J: TRBJ2-1
D: TRBD2
DNA: TGTGCCAGCAGCGCTAGCGGGGGCTACAATGAGCAGTTCTTC
CDR3: CASSASGGYNEQFF

size: NA
V: TRBV7-2
J: TRBJ2-5
D: TRBD2
DNA: TGTGCCAGCAGCCCCCGGACTAGCCGAAGTCAAGAGACCCAGTACTTC
CDR3: CASSPRTSRSQETQYF

size: few
V: TRBV9
J: TRBJ2-1
D: TRBD1
DNA: TGTGCCAGCAGCGTTTCCGGGACAGGGACCAATGAGCAGTTCTTC
CDR3: CASSVSGTGTNEQFF

size: NA
V: TRBV5-5
J: TRBJ2-5
D: TRBD1
DNA: TGTGCCAGCAGCTGGGGACAGGGAAGGGAGACCCAGTACTTC
CDR3: CASSWGQGRETQYF

size: few
V: TRBV5-4
J: TRBJ2-3
D: NA
DNA: TGTGCCAGCAGCTTGGCCCTTCGGGCAGGGCCCACAGATACGCAGTATTTT
CDR3: CASSLALRAGPTDTQYF

size: NA
V: TRBV5-1
J: TRBJ2-7
D: NA
DNA: TGCGCCAGCAGCGCCCAATCCTACGAGCAGTACTTC
CDR3: CASSAQSYEQYF

size: NA
V: TRBV4-1
J: TRBJ1-2
D: NA
DNA: TGCGCCAGCAGCCAATCGCAGGACTATGGCTACACCTTC
CDR3: CASSQSQDYGYTF

size: NA
V: TRBV19
J: TRBJ1-2
D: NA
DNA: TGTGCCAGTAGTTCAGACGGGGTCCTTAGTACCTCATATGGCTACACCTTC
CDR3: CASSSDGVLSTSYGYTF

size: NA
V: TRBV11-2
J: TRBJ2-1
D: TRBD2
DNA: TGTGCCAGCAGCTTATTGGTAGCGGGCGTTTACAATGAGCAGTTCTTC
CDR3: CASSLLVAGVYNEQFF

size: NA
V: TRBV6-5
J: TRBJ2-1
D: TRBD2
DNA: TGTGCCAGCCGCGTGACTAGCGCCTACAATGAGCAGTTCTTC
CDR3: CASRVTSAYNEQFF

size: few
V: TRBV19
J: TRBJ1-1
D: NA
DNA: TGTGCCAGTAGTACGGTCACTGAAGCTTTCTTT
CDR3: CASSTVTEAFF

size: few
V: TRBV29-1
J: TRBJ2-2
D: NA
DNA: TGCAGCGCATTGACGTCCCTGGCTCTCGGGGGGGAGCTGTTTTTT
CDR3: CSALTSLALGGELFF

size: NA
V: TRBV27
J: TRBJ2-1
D: TRBD2
DNA: TGTGCCAGCAGTTTATCTCCCCCCTGGGTAGCGGGGGGGCCAGGGGATGAGCAGTTCTTC
CDR3: CASSLSPPWVAGGPGDEQFF

size: few
V: TRBV10-3
J: TRBJ1-4
D: NA
DNA: TGTGCCATCAGTGAACCGAGTGAAAAACTGTTTTTT
CDR3: CAISEPSEKLFF

size: NA
V: TRBV2
J: TRBJ2-7
D: NA
DNA: TGTGCCAGCAGTGACGGTCAGTATGGAACCTACGAGCAGTACTTC
CDR3: CASSDGQYGTYEQYF

size: NA
V: TRBV29-1
J: TRBJ1-1
D: NA
DNA: TGCAGCGTTGCTCGAGGTAACACTGAAGCTTTCTTT
CDR3: CSVARGNTEAFF

size: NA
V: TRBV6-1
J: TRBJ2-1
D: TRBD1
DNA: TGTGCCAGCAGTGCCGGGACAGGGGGGTGGGAGCAGTTCTTC
CDR3: CASSAGTGGWEQFF

size: NA
V: TRBV7-3
J: TRBJ1-1
D: NA
DNA: TGTGCCAGCAGCTTAAATGGAAACACTGAAGCTTTCTTT
CDR3: CASSLNGNTEAFF

size: few
V: TRBV7-9
J: TRBJ2-7
D: NA
DNA: TGTGCCAGTAGACCCGGGGCTTCCTACGAGCAGTACTTC
CDR3: CASRPGASYEQYF

size: few
V: TRBV4-2
J: TRBJ2-7
D: NA
DNA: TGTGCCAGCAGCCTCACAACTACAGGGGAGCAGTACTTC
CDR3: CASSLTTTGEQYF

size: NA
V: TRBV30
J: TRBJ2-7
D: NA
DNA: TGTGCCTGGAGTGTACTCTACGAGCAGTACTTC
CDR3: CAWSVLYEQYF

size: NA
V: TRBV29-1
J: TRBJ1-2
D: TRBD1
DNA: TGCAGCTTTTCCGGGACAGACACCTATGGCTACACCTTC
CDR3: CSFSGTDTYGYTF

size: NA
V: TRBV5-4
J: TRBJ2-1
D: NA
DNA: TGTGCCAGCAGCTTGGATGGGGGACGCTCCTACAATGAGCAGTTCTTC
CDR3: CASSLDGGRSYNEQFF

size: NA
V: TRBV27
J: TRBJ1-1
D: NA
DNA: TGTGCCAGCACCCCTGTCGCTAGGACAGCGAACACTGAAGCTTTCTTT
CDR3: CASTPVARTANTEAFF

size: few
V: TRBV6-5
J: TRBJ2-5
D: TRBD1
DNA: TGTGCCAGCAGTCCGACAGGGACGGGTCAAGAGACCCAGTACTTC
CDR3: CASSPTGTGQETQYF

size: NA
V: TRBV20-1
J: TRBJ2-5
D: NA
DNA: TGCAGTGCTAGGTGGGAGACCCAGTACTTC
CDR3: CSARWETQYF

size: NA
V: TRBV7-3
J: TRBJ2-3
D: TRBD2
DNA: TGTGCCAGCAGCCCGATGGCTAGCGGGGACACAGATACGCAGTATTTT
CDR3: CASSPMASGDTDTQYF

size: few
V: TRBV18
J: TRBJ1-1
D: NA
DNA: TGTGCCAGCTCACGGGGGATGGGCACTGAAGCTTTCTTT
CDR3: CASSRGMGTEAFF

size: NA
V: TRBV7-2
J: TRBJ2-3
D: NA
DNA: TGTGCCAGCAGCCTCGTTGGGGGCTCGACAGATACGCAGTATTTT
CDR3: CASSLVGGSTDTQYF

size: NA
V: TRBV6-1
J: TRBJ1-1
D: NA
DNA: TGTGCCAGCAGTGACGGCGACACTGAAGCTTTCTTT
CDR3: CASSDGDTEAFF

size: NA
V: TRBV27
J: TRBJ2-7
D: NA
DNA: TGTGCCAGCAGTTTAAGGTTAGCCTTAAGCTACGAGCAGTACTTC
CDR3: CASSLRLALSYEQYF